This T cell receptor beta chain was obtained from a study of OX40 agonist ivuxolimab in advanced cancers. Study-wide context: Patients received intravenous ivuxolimab every 2 weeks at 0.01 to 10 mg/kg.

Data came from immunoSEQ multiplex PCR; TCRdb stores just in-frame clones and leaves some out. The sample comprises approximately 52,000 clones, approximately 85% of which are singletons, and 9.9% rests with the top ten. A remark on this clone: Its antigen is not identified.

Study outcomes and limitations: Average numbers of expanded clones were greater in CD8+ T cells than in CD4+.

J lost 2 bases, V lost 4 bases, and 5 bases had no gene match. This CDR3 is 16 amino acids long. The germline V gene encodes CDR1 LNHDA and CDR2 SQIVND (reference sequence). Blood sampling took place at baseline, cycle 4 day 1, and cycle 7 day 1. Sample: CD4+ or CD8+ T cells sorted from blood, taken in a trial of the OX40 agonist ivuxolimab. The source is an adult with an advanced solid tumor such as melanoma, head and neck, liver or kidney cancer. The gene calls are TRBV19 and TRBJ2-5; 12 bases are a match to TRBD2. The CDR3 is CASSTRTSGIQETQYF. Written as DNA, the CDR3 is TGTGCCAGTAGTACCCGGACTAGCGGGATACAAGAGACCCAGTACTTC.